One and the same sample provided the 23 T cell receptor beta chains below, sequenced in a study of early T cells in non-severe SARS-CoV-2 infection. TCRdb recomputed calls from the 5' RACE reads with MiXCR, one row per CDR3 protein. The sample lists about 67,000 distinct CDR3 sequences, roughly 11% occurring once. Sequencing was carried out using whole blood. Receptors originate from an adult who was a healthcare worker with PCR-confirmed SARS-CoV-2 infection or an uninfected control (not recorded which).

This clonotype was picked up one time. The chain is built from TRBV6-6 and TRBJ2-3, with 8 nucleotides matching TRBD1. This CDR3 is built from 17 residues. The germline CDR1 and CDR2 sequences are MNHNY and SVGAGI (reference sequence). J lost 2 bases, V lost 2 bases, and 9 bases had no gene match. CDR3 sequence reads: CASSYMHRGSVTDTQYF. The CDR3 region has the DNA TGTGCCAGCAGTTACATGCACAGGGGGTCGGTCACAGATACGCAGTATTTT.

The chain couples TRBV20-1 to TRBJ2-3; TRBD2 matches 10 bases. This CDR3 contains 13 residues. V gave up 5 bases and J gave up 2 bases; unmatched junction bases: 1. Germline loops: CDR1 DFQATT, CDR2 SNEGSKA (reference sequence). The chain's CDR3 is CSALAGDTDTQYF. In DNA form, the CDR3 reads TGCAGTGCTCTAGCGGGGGACACAGATACGCAGTATTTT.

This clonotype was counted at least ten times. J is TRBJ2-1 and V is TRBV5-1, with D maybe TRBD1 (5 bases). The V end lost 0 bases, the J end lost 1 base, and 11 bases lay between the germline ends. The V gene's germline CDR1 is SGHRS and CDR2 YFSETQ. The length of the CDR3 is 16 residues. CDR3 loop: CASSLGGSTSYNEQFF. DNA for the CDR3: TGCGCCAGCAGCTTGGGGGGCTCGACGTCCTACAATGAGCAGTTCTTC.

The V call is TRBV20-1, the J call TRBJ2-2; D is unresolved. The V end lost 1 base, the J end lost 2 bases, and 14 bases lay between the germline ends. CDR3 length equals 16 residues. Germline lookup yields CDR1 DFQATT and CDR2 SNEGSKA (reference sequence). The CDR3 nucleotides read TGCAGTGCTAGAGTAGGCCGTCAAAGAAACACCGGGGAGCTGTTTTTT. This sequence encodes CSARVGRQRNTGELFF.

Ten or more counts support this clonotype. The rearrangement joins TRBV6-1 to TRBJ2-1; D not certain. CDR1 and CDR2 from the germline V gene are MNHNS and SASEGT. The V end was cut by 4 bases, the J end by 3 bases, with 4 bases between. This CDR3 is built from 12 residues. CDR3 bases: TGTGCCAGCAGTGCCAACTACAATGAGCAGTTCTTC. Translation: CASSANYNEQFF.

This clonotype was seen ten or more times. The chain carries TRBV11-2 and TRBJ2-7; 9 positions agree with TRBD1. V lost 1 base and J lost 3; bases outside the gene matches: 4. Germline V gene sequence: CDR1 SGHAT, CDR2 FQNNGV. The CDR3 runs 15 residues. The chain's CDR3 is CASSLGGQGYYEQYF. The DNA for the CDR3 is TGTGCCAGCAGCTTAGGGGGACAGGGCTACTACGAGCAGTACTTC. The entire variable domain, with the rest obtained from reference TRBV11-2 and TRBJ2-7, is as follows: EAGVAQSPRYKIIEKRQSVAFWCNPISGHATLYWYQQILGQGPKLLIQFQNNGVVDDSQLPKDRFSAERLKGVDSTLKIQPAKLEDSAVYLCASSLGGQGYYEQYFGPGTRLTVT.

Turning to this clonotype: A clone one base away is much larger, so this may be a read error. V is TRBV6-6 and J is TRBJ2-3, with D perhaps TRBD2 (6 bases). V lost 4 bases, J lost 4 bases, and 18 bases lay in between. The CDR3 extends over 16 amino acids. Germline assignment: CDR1 MNHNY and CDR2 SVGAGI (reference sequence). CDR3 sequence reads: CASSSGGPGSSDTQYF. In nucleotides, the CDR3 is TGTGCCAGCAGTTCCGGGGGACCGGGATCGTCAGATACGCAGTATTTT.

This clonotype was counted ten times or more. CDR3 nucleotide sequence: TGTGCCAGCACCCACCCCCTCCTAGCGGGAGTATGGAATGAGCAGTTCTTC. The encoded protein is CASTHPLLAGVWNEQFF. The gene calls are TRBV21-1 and TRBJ2-1; the D call TRBD2 from the table was never checked on the DNA. TRBV21-1 is given as a pseudogene. This CDR3 comprises 17 residues.

The chain employs TRBV2 and TRBJ1-6, with a tentative D call TRBD1 (6 bases). V gave up 7 bases and J gave up 13 bases, with 17 bases separating them. The CDR3 sequence is 13 residues long. Germline CDR1 reads SNHLY; CDR2 reads FYNNEI. The CDR3 spells CASTPDSVSPLHF. The CDR3, as DNA: TGTGCCAGCACTCCGGACAGTGTCTCTCCCCTCCACTTT.

This clonotype was seen at least ten times. The J gene is TRBJ1-3, the V gene TRBV10-3, with TRBD1 as a possible D gene (5 bases). Trimming took off 6 bases at V and 0 bases at J, with 9 bases between the two ends. CDR1 and CDR2 from the germline V gene are ENHRY and SYGVKD. The CDR3 runs 14 residues. The CDR3 is CAIREDSSGNTIYF. The CDR3 DNA is TGTGCCATCAGGGAAGACAGCTCTGGAAACACCATATATTTT.

This clonotype was found many times. The chain couples TRBV24-1 to TRBJ2-1, with D possibly being TRBD1 (8 bases). The CDR3 runs 15 residues. Trimming stripped 2 bases from V and 4 bases from J, with 11 bases between. Per germline, CDR1 KGHDR and CDR2 SFDVKD. The CDR3: CATSDYRGGYNEQFF. The CDR3 nucleotides are TGTGCCACCAGTGATTACAGGGGGGGTTACAATGAGCAGTTCTTC.

This clonotype showed up just a few times. This chain joins TRBV18 and TRBJ2-7; D is possibly TRBD1 or TRBD2 (6 bases each). The CDR3 has 15 amino acids. Trimming pared 3 bases from V and 0 bases from J, leaving 12 bases between. CDR1 is KGHSH, CDR2 LQKENI, per germline. The CDR3 DNA is TGTGCCAGCTCACCCGAAGGGGGGAACTCCTACGAGCAGTACTTC. Its translation: CASSPEGGNSYEQYF.

The chain employs TRBV5-1 and TRBJ2-1; the match to TRBD1 covers 9 bases. CDR1 and CDR2 from the germline V gene are SGHRS and YFSETQ. This CDR3 spans 14 amino acids. The trim removed 5 bases at V and 5 bases at J, leaving 5 bases unmatched. The DNA for the CDR3 is TGCGCCAGCAGACAGGGGGCGGAGAACAATGAGCAGTTCTTC. Translating gives CASRQGAENNEQFF. Filled out from reference TRBV5-1 and TRBJ2-1, the complete variable domain reads KAGVTQTPRYLIKTRGQQVTLSCSPISGHRSVSWYQQTPGQGLQFLFEYFSETQRNKGNFPGRFSGRQFSNSRSEMNVSTLELGDSALYLCASRQGAENNEQFFGPGTRLTVL.

A few counts support this clonotype. The rearrangement links TRBV5-4 to TRBJ1-3, with unresolved D. CDR3 length: 15 residues. Trimming left V 1 base short and J 3 bases short, with 11 bases between. The germline V gene has CDR1 SGHNT and CDR2 YYREEE (reference sequence). The CDR3 here is CASSLRTDYGNTIYF. The CDR3 bases are TGTGCCAGCAGCTTGCGCACGGACTATGGAAACACCATATATTTT.

This clonotype was detected ten times or more. V gene TRBV6-1 combines with J gene TRBJ1-2, with D possibly matching TRBD1 (5 bases). Germline V lookup: CDR1 MNHNS, CDR2 SASEGT. The CDR3 extends over 15 amino acids. V shed 0 bases and J shed 8 bases, with 16 bases lying between them. As DNA, the CDR3 is TGTGCCAGCAGTGAAGCGCAGGGAACGGGAAAAGGCTACACCTTC. It specifies CASSEAQGTGKGYTF.

This clonotype showed up many times. V is TRBV7-2 and J is TRBJ2-3, with 10 bases fitting TRBD2. There are 13 residues in the CDR3. Germline values: CDR1 SGHTA, CDR2 FQGNSA. Unmatched junction bases numbered 5, after V lost 5 bases and J lost 9 bases. DNA of the CDR3: TGTGCCAGCAGCCCTCAGCGGGAGGGGACGCAGTATTTT. It codes for CASSPQREGTQYF.

This clonotype was recorded at least ten times. At one of its ends the junction is not consistent with the germline gene, which may arise from a read error. The rearrangement joins TRBV11-2 to TRBJ2-5, with D possibly matching TRBD1 (6 bases). This CDR3 is 13 amino acids long. CDR1 is SGHAT, CDR2 FQNNGV, per germline. CDR3 nucleotides: TGTGCCAGCAGCCCACAGGACAGCCGACTTCGGCACTTC. This gives the protein CASSPQDSRLRHF.

The table lists this clonotype with a few counts. The rearrangement links TRBV5-5 to TRBJ1-5; 7 nucleotides line up with TRBD1. This CDR3 is built from 14 residues. Losses at the gene ends were 5 bases for V and 1 base for J; bases not matched to a gene: 3. Germline lookup yields CDR1 SGHKS and CDR2 YYEKEE (reference sequence). The CDR3 nucleotides read TGTGCCAGCAGGGAGGGGGCGAGCAATCAGCCCCAGCATTTT. Translation gives CASREGASNQPQHF.

This clonotype has a handful of counts. As the CDR3 is not closed by the conserved phenylalanine or tryptophan, this likely results from a read error. Because the CDR3's place on the DNA is in doubt, the DNA is left out and the CDR3 is given as listed by TCRdb. V and J are TRBV3-1 and TRBJ2-7. The germline CDR1 and CDR2 sequences are LGHDT and YNNKEL (reference sequence). Both ends counted, the CDR3 spans 12 residues. CDR3 residues: CASSQDNSVPYL.

This clonotype was seen at least ten times. The chain uses TRBV5-1 and TRBJ2-5; TRBD1 agrees at 10 bases. Trimming at V came to 4 bases and at J to 5 bases, leaving 5 bases not matched to a gene. Germline loops: CDR1 SGHRS, CDR2 YFSETQ. The length of the CDR3 is 14 residues. CDR3: CASSPSDRGETQYF. The CDR3 DNA follows: TGCGCCAGCAGCCCTTCGGACAGGGGGGAGACCCAGTACTTC.

This clonotype occurred many times. The chain uses TRBV7-6 and TRBJ1-5; D unclear. The CDR3 is made up of 18 amino acids. The germline V gene has CDR1 SGHVS and CDR2 FNYEAQ. V lost 4 bases to trimming and J lost 0 bases, with 19 bases between them. The DNA of the CDR3 is TGTGCCAGCAGCTCAGACCCTCCCCTAAGGTATAGCAATCAGCCCCAGCATTTT. Translation: CASSSDPPLRYSNQPQHF.

The table lists this clonotype with a few counts. CDR3 coding DNA: TGTGCCAGCACCAAGGGAGGAATTCAGTACTTC. It encodes CASTKGGIQYF. V gene TRBV6-5 combines with J gene TRBJ2-4; D might be TRBD2 (6 bases). There are 11 residues in the CDR3. Germline CDR1 MNHEY, CDR2 SVGAGI. Trimming cost V 7 bases and J 10 bases, with 11 bases left between them.

This clonotype was seen at least ten times. The chain combines TRBV6-2 or TRBV6-3 with TRBJ2-5; D is tentatively TRBD1 or TRBD2 (5 bases each). Germline CDR1 is MNHEY and CDR2 is SVGEGT. This CDR3 has 13 residues. The ends were cut back, 6 bases at V and 4 bases at J, with 12 bases in the middle. Here the CDR3 DNA reads TGTGCCAGCAGACGCCGGGGCCTAGAGACCCAGTACTTC. Translating gives CASRRRGLETQYF.